The clone carrying this TCR beta chain was detected ten times or more. These data are taken from a study of Graves' ophthalmopathy and Graves' hyperthyroidism. Study overall: Untreated patients at initial diagnosis provided peripheral blood.

TCR beta CDR3 regions were amplified from RNA transcripts. RT-PCR with HTBI primers came first, then second-round multiplex PCR. TCRdb re-analysed the multiplex PCR reads in MiXCR, keeping a single row per CDR3 protein. In the table there are fewer than 600,000 distinct CDR3 sequences, roughly 14% of which are singletons. The germline CDR1 and CDR2 sequences are MNHEY and SVGAGI. V lost 0 bases and J 5 bases, leaving 11 bases between the germline ends. The CDR3 spans 14 residues. The rearrangement joins TRBV6-5 to TRBJ2-7; D gene unclear. This sequence was found in a woman in her twenties or thirties with Graves' ophthalmopathy. Sequenced material: blood. In DNA form, the CDR3 reads TGTGCCAGCAGTTACTCGAGTCGTCGGGACGAGCAGTACTTC. This translates into CASSYSSRRDEQYF.